Here is one TCR beta chain with its context. Its target is not known. This CDR3 has 13 amino acids. Trimming removed 1 base at V and 5 bases at J, with 8 bases between. Per germline, CDR1 KGHSH and CDR2 LQKENI. In the PCR, 60 Vbeta and 13 Jbeta primers were used. Repertoires were generated with immunoSEQ multiplex PCR, while TCRdb's copy carries only in-frame clones and drops some. The table records 150,000 to 250,000 clones, around 78% of them present only once. This sample is drawn from a study of cytomegalovirus exposure and HLA in healthy donors. Study-level results: A prior analysis recorded that most TCR beta V segments were productive about 87% or about 30% of the time. Specificity of a few CMV-associated chains for CMV antigens was verified in vitro. Another analysis was done later, and it associated over 15,000 TCR beta sequences with HLA alleles at 0.05 false discovery rate.

The rearrangement joins TRBV18 to TRBJ1-2; D remains unclear. This clonotype was sampled from a young man in good health and CMV-seronegative. The sample comprised PBMCs. For the CDR3, the DNA is TGTGCCAGCTCACCACTAACAGAGTATGGCTACACCTTC. Encoded protein: CASSPLTEYGYTF. Variable domain in full (rest from reference TRBV18 and TRBJ1-2): NAGVMQNPRHLVRRRGQEARLRCSPMKGHSHVYWYRQLPEEGLKFMVYLQKENIIDESGMPKERFSAEFPKEGPSILRIQQVVRGDSAAYFCASSPLTEYGYTFGSGTRLTVV.